This T cell receptor (beta chain) was sequenced during a study of blood T cells in healthy people across ages. Study-level points and caveats: The unknown donor CMV status may have confounded expanded clonotype changes.

From germline, CDR1 is SGHDT and CDR2 YYEEEE. This CDR3 is built from 15 residues. A second about 6 to 12 cycle PCR used barcoded and J-beta primers. The template-switch adaptor, which had 12 random nucleotides, put a tag on each cDNA molecule. Via MiXCR, TCRdb re-called the 5' RACE reads, giving one row per CDR3 protein. The repertoire holds under 2,000,000 distinct CDR3 sequences, with roughly 49% as singletons. This clonotype was picked up a small number of times. Antigen: not known. The receptor comes from a woman in her thirties or forties in good health. Source material: blood. V gene TRBV5-6 combines with J gene TRBJ2-5; possibly TRBD1 for D (6 bases). The DNA matches TRBJ2-7 better at its end, which makes the J call doubtful. Written as DNA, the CDR3 is TGTGCCAGCAGCTCACCGAGCAGGGGATACTACGAGCAGTACTTC. This gives the protein CASSSPSRGYYEQYF.